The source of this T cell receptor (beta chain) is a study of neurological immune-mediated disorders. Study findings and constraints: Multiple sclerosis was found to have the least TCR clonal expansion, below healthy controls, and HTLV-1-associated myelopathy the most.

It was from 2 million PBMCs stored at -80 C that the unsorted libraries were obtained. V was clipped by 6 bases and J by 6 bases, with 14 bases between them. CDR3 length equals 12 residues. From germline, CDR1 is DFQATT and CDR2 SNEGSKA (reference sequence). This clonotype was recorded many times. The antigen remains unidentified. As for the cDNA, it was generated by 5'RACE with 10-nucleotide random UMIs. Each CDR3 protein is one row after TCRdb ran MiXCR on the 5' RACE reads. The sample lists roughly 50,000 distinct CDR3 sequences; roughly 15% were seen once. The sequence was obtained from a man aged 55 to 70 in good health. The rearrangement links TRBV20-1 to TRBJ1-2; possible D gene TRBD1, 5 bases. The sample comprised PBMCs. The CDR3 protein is CSALPPGDGYTF. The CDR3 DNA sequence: TGCAGTGCCTTACCCCCGGGGGATGGCTACACCTTC.